This T cell receptor (beta chain) derives from a study of spatial heterogeneity in lung cancer (dated by TCRdb to the late 2010s). With regard to the full study: More beta-chain than alpha-chain transcripts were consistently detected, likely reflecting higher beta-chain transcript abundance. In the raw uncorrected reads, each unique combination of TCR and UMI appeared more than ten times on average. In non-small cell lung cancer, the study quantitatively compared TCR alpha and beta repertoires across several tumor regions, matched nontumor lung, and blood. The study linked features of the TCR repertoire to counts of nonsynonymous mutations, which were determined by whole-exome sequencing of tumor tissue. Both alpha and beta chains were TCR-sequenced in approximately 200 tumor regions, approximately 67 matched nontumor lung samples and more than 50 PBMC samples obtained at surgery. On the study overall, not on this receptor specifically: Confirming at a functional level the hypothesis that regional TCRs recognize regional mutations was considered to require additional single-cell paired TCR alpha and beta sequencing.

There are many counts of this clonotype. The specificity of this receptor is unknown. The sample holds no much larger clone one base away, and base qualities are not on file. Libraries were built with 5' RACE. Sequencing was carried out with a NextSeq 500. In the TCR library protocol, a unique molecular identifier was attached to each TCR cDNA molecule so that PCR and sequencing errors could be corrected. The study's processing was this. Decombinator tools were used for TCR identification, UMI-based error correction and CDR3 extraction. TCRs above a frequency of 2 per 1,000, corresponding to the top 1% of the tumor frequency distribution, were defined as expanded. Renyi diversity was computed with the R vegan package after each repertoire had been subsampled 100 times to 5,000 TCRs. To build CDR3 similarity networks, amino acid triplet string-kernel similarity was used, and CDR3s were connected when their pairwise similarity was above 0.82. TCRdb reprocessing: public reads trimmed at Q25 with fastp, clones called with MiXCR, in-frame beta chains kept. Rows matching on CDR3 protein sequence are summarized as one entry with the most common DNA and genes. TCRdb, not the authors, supplied the V and J calls. The sample table contains more than 6,000 distinct CDR3 sequences; only one count was recorded for approximately 9.8% of them. Roughly a quarter of the sample belongs to the ten largest clones.

Sample time point, as interpreted from the label and publication: sample taken at primary tumor resection. Samples were obtained from 70 to 85 patients with early-stage, untreated non-small cell lung cancer from the lung TRACERx cohort. Without any cell sorting, TCR sequencing was performed on whole RNA extracted either from tumor and nontumor lung tissue or from cryopreserved PBMC samples. A patient was chosen for TCR sequencing only when enough RNA was available from at least two tumor regions. Tumor and adjacent nontumor lung specimens were reviewed by a lung pathologist before selection. Sequences SEHNR (CDR1) and FQNEAQ (CDR2) are obtained from the germline V gene (reference sequence). Including cysteine and phenylalanine, the CDR3 has 14 amino acids. The read is trimmed to its CDR3 DNA, 42 bases read in frame from base 1. V and J are truncated by 5 bases and 4 bases respectively, leaving an intervening sequence of 12 bases.

The sequence was collected from a male donor with early-stage non-small cell lung cancer. The sequenced sample was normal lung tissue next to the tumor, obtained at surgery. The chain links TRBV7-9 with TRBJ2-1; the D segment is perhaps TRBD1 or TRBD2, each sharing 5 matched bases. The CDR3 reads as follows: CASSRDLIYNEQFF. The nucleotide sequence reads as follows: TGTGCCAGCAGCCGGGACCTAATTTACAATGAGCAGTTCTTC.